The sample holds a few counts of the clone carrying this T cell receptor (beta chain). Its antigen is unknown. The CDR3 contains 14 residues. V was clipped by 4 bases and J by 0 bases, with 7 bases between them. In germline, CDR1 is MNHEY, CDR2 SMNVEV (reference sequence). This sample is drawn from a study of CD8 T cells in ankylosing spondylitis. General study results and limits: Disease-linked clones proved CD8+ and comparatively uncommon in peripheral blood. From matched ankylosing spondylitis synovial fluid, disease-linked clones were reportedly recovered at significantly enriched levels. Characteristic, it appeared, of ankylosing spondylitis blood was a TCR beta motif of about eight highly homologous variants. In the blood and synovial fluid of reactive arthritis, some motif variants had been previously reported.

Libraries of TCR beta came from quantitative 5'-RACE with molecular barcodes. From the 5' RACE reads, TCRdb called clonotypes with MiXCR, one entry per CDR3 protein. The table lists 220,000 or so distinct CDR3 sequences, 15% to 20% of them singletons. The chain links TRBV27 to TRBJ1-5; the D is unclear. Sequencing was carried out using blood, either unsorted or a sorted T cell fraction (not recorded which). The receptor's source is a male donor with ankylosing spondylitis. This CDR3 reads CASSSLNSNQPQHF. The DNA of the CDR3 is TGTGCCAGCAGTTCTTTAAATAGCAATCAGCCCCAGCATTTT.